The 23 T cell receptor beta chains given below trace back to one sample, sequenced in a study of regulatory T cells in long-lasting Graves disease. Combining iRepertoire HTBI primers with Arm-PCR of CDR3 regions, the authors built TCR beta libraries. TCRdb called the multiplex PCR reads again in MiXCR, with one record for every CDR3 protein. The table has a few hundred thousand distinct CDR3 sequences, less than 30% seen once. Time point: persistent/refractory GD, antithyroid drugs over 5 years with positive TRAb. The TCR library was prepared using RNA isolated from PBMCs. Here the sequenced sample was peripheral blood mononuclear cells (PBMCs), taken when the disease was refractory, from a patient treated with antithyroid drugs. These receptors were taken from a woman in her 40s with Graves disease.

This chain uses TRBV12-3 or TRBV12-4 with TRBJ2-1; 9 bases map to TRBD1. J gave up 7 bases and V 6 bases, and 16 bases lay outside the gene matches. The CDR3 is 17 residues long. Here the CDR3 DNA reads TGTGCCAGCAGGTCCTACATGCTGGGACAGGGTGGAAATGAGCAGTTCTTC. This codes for CASRSYMLGQGGNEQFF.

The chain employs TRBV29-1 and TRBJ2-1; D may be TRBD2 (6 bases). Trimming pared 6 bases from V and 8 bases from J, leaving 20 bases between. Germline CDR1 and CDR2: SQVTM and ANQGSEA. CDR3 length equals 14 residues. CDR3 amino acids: CSVETRSALYEQFF. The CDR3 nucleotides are TGCAGCGTAGAGACTAGATCGGCCCTTTATGAGCAGTTCTTC.

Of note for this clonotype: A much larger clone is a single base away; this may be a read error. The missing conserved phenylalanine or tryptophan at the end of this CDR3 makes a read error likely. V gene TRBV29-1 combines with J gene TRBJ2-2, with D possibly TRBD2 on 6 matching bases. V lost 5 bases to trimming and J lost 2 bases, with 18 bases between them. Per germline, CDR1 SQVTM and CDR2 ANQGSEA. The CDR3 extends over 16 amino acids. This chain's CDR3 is CSVRSRDSFNTGELFL. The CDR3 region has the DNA TGCAGCGTTCGGTCTCGGGACTCCTTCAACACCGGGGAGCTGTTTCTT.

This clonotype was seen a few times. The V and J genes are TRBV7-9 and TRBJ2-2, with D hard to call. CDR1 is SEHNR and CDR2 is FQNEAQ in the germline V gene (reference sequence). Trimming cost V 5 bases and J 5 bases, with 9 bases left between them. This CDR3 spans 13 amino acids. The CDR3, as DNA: TGTGCCAGCAGCCGGTCCAAGACCGGGGAGCTGTTTTTT. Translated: CASSRSKTGELFF. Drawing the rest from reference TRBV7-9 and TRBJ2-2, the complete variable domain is DTGVSQNPRHKITKRGQNVTFRCDPISEHNRLYWYRQTLGQGPEFLTYFQNEAQLEKSRLLSDRFSAERPKGSFSTLEIQRTEQGDSAMYLCASSRSKTGELFFGEGSRLTVL.

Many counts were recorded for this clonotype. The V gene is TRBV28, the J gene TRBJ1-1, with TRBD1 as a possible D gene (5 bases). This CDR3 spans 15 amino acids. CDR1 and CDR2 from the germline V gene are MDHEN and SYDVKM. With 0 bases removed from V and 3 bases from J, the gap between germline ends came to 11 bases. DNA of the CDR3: TGTGCCAGCAGTTTATGGGGGGGAATCGACACTGAAGCTTTCTTT. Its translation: CASSLWGGIDTEAFF.

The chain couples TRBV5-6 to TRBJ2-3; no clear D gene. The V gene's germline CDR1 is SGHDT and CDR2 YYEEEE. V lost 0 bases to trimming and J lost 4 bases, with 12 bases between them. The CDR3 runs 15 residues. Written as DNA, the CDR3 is TGTGCCAGCAGCTTGGGTGCTCGTTTTCCAGATACGCAGTATTTT. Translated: CASSLGARFPDTQYF.

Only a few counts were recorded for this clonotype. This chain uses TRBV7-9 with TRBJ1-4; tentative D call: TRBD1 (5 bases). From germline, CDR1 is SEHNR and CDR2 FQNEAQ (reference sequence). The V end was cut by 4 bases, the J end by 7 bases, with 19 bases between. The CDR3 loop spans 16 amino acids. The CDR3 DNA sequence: TGTGCCAGCAGCTCTGCCCTGACAGATGCGAGTGAAAAACTGTTTTTT. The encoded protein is CASSSALTDASEKLFF.

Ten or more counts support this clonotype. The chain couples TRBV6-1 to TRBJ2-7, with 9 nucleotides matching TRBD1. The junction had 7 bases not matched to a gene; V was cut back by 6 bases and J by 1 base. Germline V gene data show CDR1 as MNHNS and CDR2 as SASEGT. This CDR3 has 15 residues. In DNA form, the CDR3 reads TGTGCCAGCAGGCTAACAGGGGGCCATTCCTACGAGCAGTACTTC. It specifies CASRLTGGHSYEQYF.

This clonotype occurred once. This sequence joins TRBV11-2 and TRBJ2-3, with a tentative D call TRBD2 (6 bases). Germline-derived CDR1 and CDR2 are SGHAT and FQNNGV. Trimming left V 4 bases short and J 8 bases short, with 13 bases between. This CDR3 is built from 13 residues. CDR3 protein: CASSSMRGPTQYF. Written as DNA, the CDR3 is TGTGCCAGCAGCTCCATGCGGGGTCCTACGCAGTATTTT. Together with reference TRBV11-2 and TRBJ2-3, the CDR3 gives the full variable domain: EAGVAQSPRYKIIEKRQSVAFWCNPISGHATLYWYQQILGQGPKLLIQFQNNGVVDDSQLPKDRFSAERLKGVDSTLKIQPAKLEDSAVYLCASSSMRGPTQYFGPGTRLTVL.

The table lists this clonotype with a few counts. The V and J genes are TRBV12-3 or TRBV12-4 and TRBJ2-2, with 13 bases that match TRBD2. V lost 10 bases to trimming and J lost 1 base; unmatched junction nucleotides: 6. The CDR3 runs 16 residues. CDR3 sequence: CAIWTSGRGNTGELFF. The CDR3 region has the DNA TGTGCCATCTGGACTAGCGGGAGAGGGAACACCGGGGAGCTGTTTTTT.

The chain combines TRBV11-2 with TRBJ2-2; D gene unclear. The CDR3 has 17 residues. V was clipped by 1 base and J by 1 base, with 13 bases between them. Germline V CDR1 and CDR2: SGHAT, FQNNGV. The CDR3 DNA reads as TGTGCCAGCAGCTTAGTGTTCGGGCTAGGGAACACCGGGGAGCTGTTTTTT. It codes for CASSLVFGLGNTGELFF.

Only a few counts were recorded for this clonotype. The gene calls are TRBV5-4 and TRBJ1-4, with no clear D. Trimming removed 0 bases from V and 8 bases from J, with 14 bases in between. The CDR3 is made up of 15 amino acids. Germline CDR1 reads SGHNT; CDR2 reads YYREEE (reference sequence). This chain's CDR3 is CASSLAPGTHEKLFF. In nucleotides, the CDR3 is TGTGCCAGCAGCTTGGCCCCTGGTACCCACGAAAAACTGTTTTTT.

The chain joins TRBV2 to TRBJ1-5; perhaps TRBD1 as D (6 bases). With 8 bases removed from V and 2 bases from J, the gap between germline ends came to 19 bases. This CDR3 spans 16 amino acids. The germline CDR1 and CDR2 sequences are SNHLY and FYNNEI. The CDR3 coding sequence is TGTGCCAGCTCAGCCCGGGACACCGGGGGCAATCAGCCCCAGCATTTT. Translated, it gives CASSARDTGGNQPQHF. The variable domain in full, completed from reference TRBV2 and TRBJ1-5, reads EPEVTQTPSHQVTQMGQEVILRCVPISNHLYFYWYRQILGQKVEFLVSFYNNEISEKSEIFDDQFSVERPDGSNFTLKIRSTKLEDSAMYFCASSARDTGGNQPQHFGDGTRLSIL.

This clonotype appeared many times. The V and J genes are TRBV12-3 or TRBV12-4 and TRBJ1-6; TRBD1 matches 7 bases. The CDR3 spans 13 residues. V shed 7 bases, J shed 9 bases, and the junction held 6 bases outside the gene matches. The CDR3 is CASKRQGGSPLHF. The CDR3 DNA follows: TGTGCCAGCAAAAGACAGGGAGGTTCACCCCTCCACTTT.

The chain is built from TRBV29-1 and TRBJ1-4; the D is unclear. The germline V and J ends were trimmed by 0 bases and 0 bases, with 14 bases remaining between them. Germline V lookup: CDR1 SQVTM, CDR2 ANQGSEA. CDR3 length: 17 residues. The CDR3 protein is CSVEDREYPATNEKLFF. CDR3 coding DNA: TGCAGCGTTGAAGATCGGGAATATCCTGCAACTAATGAAAAACTGTTTTTT.

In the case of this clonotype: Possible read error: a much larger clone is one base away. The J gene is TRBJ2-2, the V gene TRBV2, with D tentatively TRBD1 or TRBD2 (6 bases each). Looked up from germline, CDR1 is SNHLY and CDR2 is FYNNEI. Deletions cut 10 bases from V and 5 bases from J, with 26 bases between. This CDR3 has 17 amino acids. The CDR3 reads CANSPPGAFRGTGELFF. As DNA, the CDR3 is TGTGCCAACAGCCCACCGGGGGCGTTTAGGGGAACCGGGGAGCTGTTTTTT.

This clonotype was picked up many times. CDR3 sequence: CSARDSGRNIQYF. CDR3 in DNA: TGCAGTGCTAGAGATAGCGGGAGGAACATTCAGTACTTC. This rearrangement joins TRBV20-1 to TRBJ2-4; 10 bases map to TRBD2. Germline assignment: CDR1 DFQATT and CDR2 SNEGSKA (reference sequence). Unmatched junction bases numbered 0, after V lost 0 bases and J lost 7 bases. The CDR3 contains 13 residues.

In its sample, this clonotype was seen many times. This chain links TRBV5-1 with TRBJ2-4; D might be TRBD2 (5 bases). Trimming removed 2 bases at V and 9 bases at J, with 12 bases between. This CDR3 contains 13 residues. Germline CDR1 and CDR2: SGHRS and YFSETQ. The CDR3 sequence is CASSFSGNGIQYF. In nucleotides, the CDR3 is TGCGCCAGCAGCTTTTCGGGGAATGGCATTCAGTACTTC.

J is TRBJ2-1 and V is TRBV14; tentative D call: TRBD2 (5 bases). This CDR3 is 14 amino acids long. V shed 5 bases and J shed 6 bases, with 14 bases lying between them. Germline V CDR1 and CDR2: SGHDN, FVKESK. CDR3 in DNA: TGTGCCAGCAGCTCTTATTATCGGGGCAATGAGCAGTTCTTC. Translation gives CASSSYYRGNEQFF. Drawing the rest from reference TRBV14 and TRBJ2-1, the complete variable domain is EAGVTQFPSHSVIEKGQTVTLRCDPISGHDNLYWYRRVMGKEIKFLLHFVKESKQDESGMPNNRFLAERTGGTYSTLKVQPAELEDSGVYFCASSSYYRGNEQFFGPGTRLTVL.

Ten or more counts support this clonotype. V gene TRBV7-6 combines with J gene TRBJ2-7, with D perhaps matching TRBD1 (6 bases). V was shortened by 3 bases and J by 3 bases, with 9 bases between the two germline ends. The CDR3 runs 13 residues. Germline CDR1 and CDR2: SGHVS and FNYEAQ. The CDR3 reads CASSLDSVYEQYF. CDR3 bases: TGTGCCAGCAGCTTGGACAGTGTCTACGAGCAGTACTTC.

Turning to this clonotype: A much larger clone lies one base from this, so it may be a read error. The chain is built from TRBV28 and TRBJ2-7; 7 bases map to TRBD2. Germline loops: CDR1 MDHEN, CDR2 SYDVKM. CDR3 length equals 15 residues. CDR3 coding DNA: TGTGCCGGCAGTTTACCATCTCTTCCGGGAGGCGAGCAGTACTTC. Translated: CAGSLPSLPGGEQYF.

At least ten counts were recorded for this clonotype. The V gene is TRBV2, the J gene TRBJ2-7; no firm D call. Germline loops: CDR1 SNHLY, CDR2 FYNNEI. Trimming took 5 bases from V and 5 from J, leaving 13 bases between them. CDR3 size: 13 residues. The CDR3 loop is CASSPGRTDEQYF. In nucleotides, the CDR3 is TGTGCCAGCAGTCCCGGGCGAACGGACGAGCAGTACTTC.

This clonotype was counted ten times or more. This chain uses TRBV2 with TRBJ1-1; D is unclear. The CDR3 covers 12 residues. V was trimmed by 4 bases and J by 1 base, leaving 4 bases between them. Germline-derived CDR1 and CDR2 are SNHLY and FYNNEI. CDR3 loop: CASSGQNTEAFF. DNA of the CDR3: TGTGCCAGCAGTGGTCAGAACACTGAAGCTTTCTTT. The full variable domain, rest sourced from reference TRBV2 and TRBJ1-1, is EPEVTQTPSHQVTQMGQEVILRCVPISNHLYFYWYRQILGQKVEFLVSFYNNEISEKSEIFDDQFSVERPDGSNFTLKIRSTKLEDSAMYFCASSGQNTEAFFGQGTRLTVV.